This paragraph covers one T cell receptor beta chain sequence. What antigen it recognizes has not been identified. No base quality information exists; no much larger clone differs at one position. This entry comes from a study of blood T cells in healthy people across ages (dated by TCRdb to between 2014 and 2017). In terms of the full investigation: Template switching captured roughly one uniquely barcoded TCR beta cDNA molecule per two T cells in model experiments. The study measured age-related changes in TCR beta repertoire diversity using deep sequencing normalized with unique cDNA molecular identifiers. Four age groups were formed from the donors: young (average 16 years), middle-aged (approximately 41), aged (roughly 56) and long-lived (about 80). Donors of different ages were randomly distributed across sequencing lanes to avoid experimental bias. The study analyzed two additional independent replicas of 1 million unique cDNA reads from the same blood draw for two donors, one aged 18 to 30 and one aged 80 or older. General findings and caveats noted by the study authors: Observed TCR beta diversity per million T cells fell roughly linearly with age, and a significant reduction was already apparent by age about 38. Conclusive comparison of naive and antigen-experienced compartments was prevented by the profiling of bulk unsorted PBMCs. Estimates of total diversity from one million sequenced T cells were regarded as lower bounds and underestimates. Donor CMV infection status was unknown, potentially confounding age-related changes in expanded clonotypes. A strong correlation was found between observed TCR beta diversity and the percentage of naive T cells measured by flow cytometry. Compared with the aged group, more naive CD4+ T cells, fewer expanded clones and increased TCR diversity were shown by the long-lived group, suggesting age selection.

The method was 5' RACE. Sequenced using an Illumina HiSeq 2500. A second PCR of 7 to 11 cycles was performed with a sample-barcoded 5' primer and a J-beta primer mix. A unique molecular identifier was introduced onto each TCR beta cDNA molecule by a template-switch 5' adaptor carrying 12 random nucleotides. Each sample yielded at least 2.5 million CDR3-containing paired-end reads. All of the RNA was converted into first-strand cDNA using the Mint cDNA synthesis kit, with a TRBC-specific oligonucleotide serving as the primer. Following uracil-DNA glycosylase treatment, all cDNA underwent a first 18-cycle PCR with the universal primers M1SS and BC2_uni_R. The published analysis was carried out like this. Normalization of each sample was performed by random selection of 1 million high-quality reads, each carrying a distinct molecular identifier. Instead of being binned into consensus sequences, reads that shared molecular identifiers were thrown out. CDR3 identification, clonotype clustering and error correction used MiTCR with a Q25 quality threshold and the strictest error-elimination algorithm. A nonparametric unseen species model using Euler transformation provided a lower-bound estimate of total TCR beta diversity. TCRdb reran the public reads through fastp at Q25 and MiXCR, keeping productive beta chains. CDR3 protein sequences are deduplicated, and each keeps its most common genes and DNA. The V and J calls follow TCRdb's processing rather than the paper's. Across this sample there are approximately 730,000 distinct CDR3 sequences, with about 53% seen only once. Approximately 41% of the sample goes to the ten largest clones.

The donors were 40 or so Caucasian individuals from Russia, aged 6 to 90 years, who were systemically healthy. Each donor gave 8 to 10 milliliters of peripheral blood, collected into EDTA-treated Vacutainer tubes. Ficoll-Paque density-gradient centrifugation was used to isolate PBMCs, with at least 6 million per sample. Total RNA, at least 5 micrograms per sample, was extracted from PBMCs with Trizol reagent. Naive CD45RAhigh/CD27high T cell percentages were measured by flow cytometry on a PBMC aliquot from every donor. Measured from the cysteine to the phenylalanine, the CDR3 is 13 residues long. Only the CDR3 part of the read is kept: 39 bases, read in frame from the first base. CDR1 and CDR2, per the germline V gene (reference sequence), are DFQATT and SNEGSKA. V and J lose 5 bases and 1 base, and a span of 10 bases separates them.

The receptor chain draws on TRBV20-1 and TRBJ2-3; TRBD1 is perhaps the D gene, given 6 matching bases. The receptor's source is a man at least 80 years old in good health. What was sequenced was blood. The nucleotide sequence is given as TGCAGTGCTTGGGACACCCGCACAGATACGCAGTATTTT. This translates into CSAWDTRTDTQYF.